The rows below give T cell receptor beta chains drawn from one sample of a study of T cell responses to AZD1222 COVID-19 vaccine. Clones were read by immunoSEQ multiplex PCR, and TCRdb kept only the in-frame ones, dropping some. The table lists 130,000 or so clones, roughly 93% of them singletons. The sample here was peripheral blood, taken on day 0 of AZD1222 vaccination. All receptors come from an adult in good health. CDR3s include the opening cysteine and the closing phenylalanine or tryptophan. The D gene is left open where the match is weak. Clone size is given for some rows only: seen once, a few or many times, or a class if the clone is expanded.

TGTGCCTGGAGTGCAGGCGTCAGCTACTATGGCTACACCTTC CAWSAGVSYYGYTF . TRBJ1-2 TRBV30 .
TGTGCCAGCAACATCGACAGGGTCTCCTACGAGCAGTACTTC CASNIDRVSYEQYF . TRBJ2-7 TRBV6-5 TRBD1
TGCGCCAGCAGCGACGACGGATTTACCTCCTACGAGCAGTACTTC CASSDDGFTSYEQYF . TRBJ2-7 TRBV10-2 .
TGTGCCAGCAGCCCTCAATTGGCAACTAATGAAAAACTGTTTTTT CASSPQLATNEKLFF . TRBJ1-4 TRBV9 .
TGTGCAACCTTGGCACAAATTAGCAATCAGCCCCAGCATTTT CATLAQISNQPQHF once TRBJ1-5 TRBV28 .
TGTGCCAGCAGCCAAGATGGGCAGGGGCCGGCCGGGGAGCTGTTTTTT CASSQDGQGPAGELFF . TRBJ2-2 TRBV4-2 .
TGCGCCAGCAGCCAAGTAGGGACACCTTATGGCTACACCTTC CASSQVGTPYGYTF . TRBJ1-2 TRBV4-1 .
TGTGCCAGCTCACCCTCCAACGGGATCACCTACGAGCAGTACTTC CASSPSNGITYEQYF . TRBJ2-7 TRBV18 .
TGCAGTGCTAGTGGACCCCCGGGGTATGAGCAGTACTTC CSASGPPGYEQYF . TRBJ2-7 TRBV20-1 .
TGTGCCAGCAGCCGAACCTCCGGGTCCTACGAGCAGTACTTC CASSRTSGSYEQYF . TRBJ2-7 TRBV7-9 .
TGTGCCAGCAGCGTAGACCGGGCAATCTTTGGAAACACCATATATTTT CASSVDRAIFGNTIYF . TRBJ1-3 TRBV9 .
TGTGCCAGCAGTCTGAATGGGTTGTGGGGGGGGCCGAGTGAAGCTTTCTTT CASSLNGLWGGPSEAFF . TRBJ1-1 TRBV27 .
TGTGCCAGCAGCTTAGGGCGGACAGGGGGGCAGCCCCAGCATTTT CASSLGRTGGQPQHF . TRBJ1-5 TRBV7-8 TRBD1
TGTGCCAGCAGGACCGGACAGGGGATGGTGCGGGGCTACACCTTC CASRTGQGMVRGYTF once TRBJ1-2 TRBV6-4 TRBD1
TGTGCCTGGAGGGTACCCTCTGGAAACACCATATATTTT CAWRVPSGNTIYF . TRBJ1-3 TRBV30 .
TGCGCCAGCAATCTAGGGTTGGAATCACCCCTCCACTTT CASNLGLESPLHF . TRBJ1-6 TRBV4-1 .
TGTGCCAGCAGCCAAGGTACTAGCGGGGTGCAGTACTTC CASSQGTSGVQYF . TRBJ2-7 TRBV3-1/TRBV3-2 TRBD2
TGTGCCAGTAGTATAGGGTGGAAAGACCTTAACTATGGCTACACCTTC CASSIGWKDLNYGYTF . TRBJ1-2 TRBV19 .
TGTGCCAGCAGCTTGGCCCTAGGGGACACTGAAGCTTTCTTT CASSLALGDTEAFF . TRBJ1-1 TRBV5-4 .
TGTGCCAGCAGCGTAGGGAAGCTGAGCTCCTACAATGAGCAGTTCTTC CASSVGKLSSYNEQFF . TRBJ2-1 TRBV9 .
TGTGCCAGCTCACCTCCCGGGACTAGTCAGGATACGCAGTATTTT CASSPPGTSQDTQYF . TRBJ2-3 TRBV18 TRBD2
TGTGCCAGCATCCCGCCCCTCCGGTTCTACAATGAGCAGTTCTTC CASIPPLRFYNEQFF . TRBJ2-1 TRBV2 .